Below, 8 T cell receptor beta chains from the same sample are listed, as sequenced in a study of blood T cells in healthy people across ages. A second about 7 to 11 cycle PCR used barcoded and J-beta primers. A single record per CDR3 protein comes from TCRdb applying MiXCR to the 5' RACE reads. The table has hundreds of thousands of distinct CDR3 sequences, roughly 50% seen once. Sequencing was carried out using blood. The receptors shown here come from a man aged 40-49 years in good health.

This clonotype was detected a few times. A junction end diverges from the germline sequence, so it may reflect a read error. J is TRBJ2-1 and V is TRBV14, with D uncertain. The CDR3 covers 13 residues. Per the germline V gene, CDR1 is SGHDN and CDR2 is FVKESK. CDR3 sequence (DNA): TGTGCCAGCAGTCAAGAGCTATCTGATGAGCAGTTCTTC. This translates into CASSQELSDEQFF.

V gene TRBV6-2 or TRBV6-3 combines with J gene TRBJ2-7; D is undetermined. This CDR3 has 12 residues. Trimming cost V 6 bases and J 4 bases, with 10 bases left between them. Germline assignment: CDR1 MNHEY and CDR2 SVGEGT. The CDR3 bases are TGTGCCAGCAGCGCACAGACGTACGAGCAGTACTTC. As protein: CASSAQTYEQYF.

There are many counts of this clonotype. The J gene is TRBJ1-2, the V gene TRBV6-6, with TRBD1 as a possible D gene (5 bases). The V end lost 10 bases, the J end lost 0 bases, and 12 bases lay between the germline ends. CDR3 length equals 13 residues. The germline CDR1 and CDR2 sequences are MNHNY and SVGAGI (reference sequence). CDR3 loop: CATGAGANYGYTF. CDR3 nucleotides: TGTGCCACCGGGGCCGGAGCTAACTATGGCTACACCTTC.

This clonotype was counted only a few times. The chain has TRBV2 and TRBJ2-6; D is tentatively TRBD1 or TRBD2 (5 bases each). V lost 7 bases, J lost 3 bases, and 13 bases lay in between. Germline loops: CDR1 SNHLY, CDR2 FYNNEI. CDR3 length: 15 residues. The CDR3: CASNDGALGANVLTF. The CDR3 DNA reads TGTGCCAGCAACGACGGGGCACTTGGGGCCAACGTCCTGACTTTC.

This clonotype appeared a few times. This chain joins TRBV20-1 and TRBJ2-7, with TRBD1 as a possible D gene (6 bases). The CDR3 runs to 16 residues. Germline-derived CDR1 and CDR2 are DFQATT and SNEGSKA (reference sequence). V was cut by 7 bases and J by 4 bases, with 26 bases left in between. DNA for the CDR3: TGCAGTGTTAAATCCGCCCCAGGGGTTTACGCTTACGAGCAGTACTTC. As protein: CSVKSAPGVYAYEQYF.

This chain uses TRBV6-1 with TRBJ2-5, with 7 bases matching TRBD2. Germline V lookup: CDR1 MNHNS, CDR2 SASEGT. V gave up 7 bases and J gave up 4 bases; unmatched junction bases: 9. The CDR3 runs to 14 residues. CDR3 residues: CASTPSGMGETQYF. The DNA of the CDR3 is TGTGCCAGCACCCCCAGCGGGATGGGAGAGACCCAGTACTTC.

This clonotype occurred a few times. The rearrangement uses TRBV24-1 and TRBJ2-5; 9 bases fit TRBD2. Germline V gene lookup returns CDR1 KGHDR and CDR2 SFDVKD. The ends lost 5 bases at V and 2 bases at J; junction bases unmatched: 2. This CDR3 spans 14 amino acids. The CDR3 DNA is TGTGCCACCAGTGTCGCGGGAGGGCAAGAGACCCAGTACTTC. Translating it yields CATSVAGGQETQYF.

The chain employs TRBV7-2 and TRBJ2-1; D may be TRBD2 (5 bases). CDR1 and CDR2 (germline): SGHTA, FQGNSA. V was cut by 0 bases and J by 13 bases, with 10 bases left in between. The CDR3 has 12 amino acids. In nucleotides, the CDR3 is TGTGCCAGCAGCTTAGCGAGGGCCGCTCAGTTCTTC. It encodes CASSLARAAQFF.